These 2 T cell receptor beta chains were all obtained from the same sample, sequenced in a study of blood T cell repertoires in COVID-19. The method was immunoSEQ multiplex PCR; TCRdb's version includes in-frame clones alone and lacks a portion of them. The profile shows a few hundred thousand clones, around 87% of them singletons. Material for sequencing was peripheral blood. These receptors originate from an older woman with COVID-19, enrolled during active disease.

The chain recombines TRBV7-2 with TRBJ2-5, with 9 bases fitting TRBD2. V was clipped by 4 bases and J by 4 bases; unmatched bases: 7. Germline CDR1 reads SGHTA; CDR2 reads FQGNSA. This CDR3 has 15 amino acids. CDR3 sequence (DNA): TGTGCCAGCAGCTCCCCTAGCGGGGCAGGAGAGACCCAGTACTTC. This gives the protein CASSSPSGAGETQYF.

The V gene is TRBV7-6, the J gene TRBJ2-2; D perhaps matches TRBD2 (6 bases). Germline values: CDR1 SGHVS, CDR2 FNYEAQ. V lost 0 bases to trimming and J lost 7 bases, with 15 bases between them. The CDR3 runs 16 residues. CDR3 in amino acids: CASSLARLASDGELFF. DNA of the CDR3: TGTGCCAGCAGCTTAGCCCGGCTAGCGTCTGACGGGGAGCTGTTTTTT.